These 9 T cell receptor beta chains originate from one sample sequenced in a study of cytomegalovirus exposure and HLA in healthy donors. 13 Jbeta primers and 60 Vbeta primers were used for the PCR. This table comes from immunoSEQ multiplex PCR, and its TCRdb copy is limited to in-frame clones, with some not included. The table shows approximately 100,000 clones, with under 85% occurring only once. Sequencing input: PBMCs. The source of these receptors is a man aged 35-49 years in good health and CMV-seropositive.

The chain employs TRBV6-4 and TRBJ2-2; D perhaps matches TRBD1 (6 bases). V shed 4 bases and J shed 5 bases, with 8 bases lying between them. Germline-derived CDR1 and CDR2 are MRHNA and SNTAGT. The CDR3 runs 13 residues. CDR3 sequence reads: CASSVTGTGELFF. CDR3 bases: TGTGCCAGCAGTGTCACAGGGACCGGGGAGCTGTTTTTT.

V usage is TRBV6-6 and J usage is TRBJ1-2, with D perhaps TRBD1 (6 bases). V lost 0 bases and J 9 bases, leaving 14 bases between the germline ends. Per the germline V gene, CDR1 is MNHNY and CDR2 is SVGAGI (reference sequence). This CDR3 comprises 14 residues. CDR3: CASSYSGEQGRYTF. CDR3 nucleotide sequence: TGTGCCAGCAGTTACTCGGGAGAACAGGGCCGCTACACCTTC.

Note on this clone: Other DNA sequences in this specimen translate into the identical CDR3. CDR3 sequence: CASNGQGRSSYEQYF. DNA for the CDR3: TGTGCCAGCAACGGACAGGGAAGGAGCTCCTACGAGCAGTACTTC. The V and J genes are TRBV2 and TRBJ2-7; TRBD1 matches 8 bases. The CDR3 loop spans 15 amino acids. Trimming removed 7 bases from V and 0 bases from J; junction bases left unmatched: 8. Germline CDR1 is SNHLY and CDR2 is FYNNEI.

This clone was found a few times. The V and J genes are TRBV29-1 and TRBJ2-5, with 7 bases that match TRBD1. Germline CDR1 and CDR2: SQVTM and ANQGSEA. Unmatched junction bases numbered 7, after V lost 5 bases and J lost 7 bases. The CDR3 is 12 amino acids. The CDR3 nucleotides read TGCAGCGTTCCACACAGGGGTGGGACCCAGTACTTC. This translates into CSVPHRGGTQYF. The full variable domain, its missing parts supplied by reference TRBV29-1 and TRBJ2-5, is SAVISQKPSRDICQRGTSLTIQCQVDSQVTMMFWYRQQPGQSLTLIATANQGSEATYESGFVIDKFPISRPNLTFSTLTVSNMSPEDSSIYLCSVPHRGGTQYFGPGTRLLVL.

V and J are TRBV6-5 and TRBJ2-7, with D possibly TRBD1 on 6 matching bases. Germline V CDR1 and CDR2: MNHEY, SVGAGI. The V end was cut by 5 bases, the J end by 6 bases, with 14 bases between. The CDR3 has 13 residues. The CDR3 reads CASSDRFVGEQYF. CDR3 DNA sequence: TGTGCCAGCAGTGACAGGTTCGTTGGCGAGCAGTACTTC.

In this sample, this clone turned up a few times. This rearrangement joins TRBV9 to TRBJ1-3; 7 nucleotides align to TRBD1. CDR3 size: 16 residues. Germline CDR1 is SGDLS and CDR2 is YYNGEE. The V segment lost 3 bases and the J segment 0 bases; nucleotides outside the gene matches: 6. The CDR3 loop reads CASSADTGDSGNTIYF. The CDR3 nucleotides read TGTGCCAGCAGCGCGGATACAGGGGACTCTGGAAACACCATATATTTT.

The rearrangement links TRBV19 to TRBJ1-1; tentatively, D is TRBD1 (5 bases). Between the trimmed V and J ends, which lost 10 bases and 1 base, there was a span of 16 bases. This CDR3 is 14 amino acids long. Germline V gene lookup returns CDR1 LNHDA and CDR2 SQIVND (reference sequence). CDR3 loop: CATKVGGWNTEAFF. The CDR3 DNA reads as TGTGCCACCAAGGTGGGGGGTTGGAACACTGAAGCTTTCTTT.

This clone was found a few times. The gene calls are TRBV27 and TRBJ2-1; D unresolved. The germline V gene encodes CDR1 MNHEY and CDR2 SMNVEV (reference sequence). This CDR3 has 14 amino acids. Trimming left V 5 bases short and J 0 bases short, with 8 bases between. CDR3 DNA sequence: TGTGCCAGCAGTCCTAGAGGCTCCTACAATGAGCAGTTCTTC. Translation: CASSPRGSYNEQFF.

The DNA of the CDR3 is TGTGCCAGCATCCCTAGCGGGGCCCGGGGCCGGGGAGAGCAGTACTTC. Translated: CASIPSGARGRGEQYF. The genes are TRBV2 and TRBJ2-7, with 9 nucleotides matching TRBD2. Germline V gene lookup returns CDR1 SNHLY and CDR2 FYNNEI. The V segment lost 7 bases and the J segment 7 bases; nucleotides outside the gene matches: 17. The CDR3 contains 16 residues.